In its sample, the clone carrying this T cell receptor (beta chain) was seen a few times. The data are from a study of blood T cell repertoires in COVID-19. Study-level background: Samples came from the United States, Italy and Spain, spanning acute and convalescent COVID-19. PBMCs, B-cell-depleted T cells, or T cells provided the cDNA or gDNA that made up the material.

The CDR3 has 15 amino acids. The germline gives CDR1 LGHDT, CDR2 YNNKEL (reference sequence). Germline trimming cut 6 bases from V and 3 bases from J; bases unmatched to any gene: 7. Methods used by the authors: The authors estimated nucleated cell counts from reference gene primer amplification. The repertoire was sequenced with immunoSEQ multiplex PCR; TCRdb's copy has only in-frame clones and lacks some. Clone size and V and J calls were adopted from that table, with D and trimming inferred from the DNA. Of about 170,000 clones listed, roughly 86% are singletons. The sequencing sample was made of peripheral blood. This sequence joins TRBV3-1 (or the pseudogene TRBV3-2) and TRBJ2-7; 11 nucleotides agree with TRBD1. The clonotype originates from a man in his 70s with acute or convalescent COVID-19. CDR3 protein: CASSLRGQGGYEQYF. DNA of the CDR3: TGTGCCAGCAGTCTTCGGGGACAGGGGGGCTACGAGCAGTACTTC.